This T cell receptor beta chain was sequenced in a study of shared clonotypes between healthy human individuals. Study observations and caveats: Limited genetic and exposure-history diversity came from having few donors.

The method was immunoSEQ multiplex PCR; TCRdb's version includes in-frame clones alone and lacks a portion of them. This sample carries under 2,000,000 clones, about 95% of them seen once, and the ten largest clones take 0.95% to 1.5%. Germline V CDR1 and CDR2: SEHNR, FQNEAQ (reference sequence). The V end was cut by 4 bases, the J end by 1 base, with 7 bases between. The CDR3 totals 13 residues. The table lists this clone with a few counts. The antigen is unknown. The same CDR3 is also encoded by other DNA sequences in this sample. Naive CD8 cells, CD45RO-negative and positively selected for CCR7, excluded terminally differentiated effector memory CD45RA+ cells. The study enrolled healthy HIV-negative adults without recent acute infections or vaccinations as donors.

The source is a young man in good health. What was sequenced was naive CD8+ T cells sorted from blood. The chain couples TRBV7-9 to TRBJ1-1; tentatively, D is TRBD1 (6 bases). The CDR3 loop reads CASSSTGNTEAFF. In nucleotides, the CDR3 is TGTGCCAGCAGCTCGACAGGGAACACTGAAGCTTTCTTT.